This T cell receptor (beta chain) was recovered during a study of blood T cell repertoires in COVID-19. Across the study: Sites in the United States, Italy and Spain provided acute and convalescent COVID-19 samples. From T cells, B-cell-depleted T cells, or PBMCs came the material, which was cDNA or gDNA.

In the source study's methods: Estimates of nucleated cell counts were drawn from the amplification of reference gene primers. Generated by immunoSEQ multiplex PCR, the TCRdb table keeps only in-frame clones and is missing some. V, J and clone size reflect that table, while D and trimming were determined from the DNA. The sample yields 120,000 to 150,000 clones, about 77% seen once. The CDR3 is 14 amino acids. V was trimmed by 3 bases and J by 5 bases, leaving 14 bases between them. CDR1 and CDR2 from the germline V gene are SGHRS and YFSETQ. The sequence came from a man aged 55-75 years with acute or convalescent COVID-19. Sequencing input: peripheral blood. J is TRBJ1-1 and V is TRBV5-1; D is ambiguous. For the CDR3, the DNA is TGCGCCAGCAGCTCGGGGATCGGTGGGACTGAAGCTTTCTTT. Amino acids: CASSSGIGGTEAFF.